These T cell receptor beta chains were read from a single sample in a study of T cells in Graves' hyperthyroidism and ophthalmopathy. TCRdb passed the multiplex PCR reads through MiXCR, listing each CDR3 protein once. This sample has 350,000 or so distinct CDR3 sequences; about a sixth occur once, and the top ten carry approximately 30%. Sequencing was carried out using blood. The receptors stem from a woman aged 25-40 years with Graves' hyperthyroidism that later progressed to Graves' ophthalmopathy. The CDR3 runs from the conserved cysteine through the conserved F or W. The D gene is left open where the match is weak. Not every row has a clone size; where given, it reads once, few, many or a size class.

J: TRBJ2-1; V: TRBV7-2; size: NA; D: TRBD2; length: 18; DNA: TGTGCCAGCAGCTTAGCTGGCCTAGCGGCGAGCTCCTACAATGAGCAGTTCTTC; CDR3: CASSLAGLAASSYNEQFF
J: TRBJ1-1; V: TRBV29-1; size: NA; D: NA; length: 12; DNA: TGCAGCGTTGAACCGGGGTTCACTGAAGCTTTCTTT; CDR3: CSVEPGFTEAFF
J: TRBJ2-7; V: TRBV20-1; size: many; D: TRBD2; length: 14; DNA: TGCAGTGCGATAATAGCGGGAGGTCCTTACGAGCAGTACTTC; CDR3: CSAIIAGGPYEQYF
J: TRBJ2-7; V: TRBV28; size: many; D: NA; length: 14; DNA: TGTGCCAGCGGCGTCGTGGGCTCTCCCCGCGAGCAGTACTTC; CDR3: CASGVVGSPREQYF
J: TRBJ2-5; V: TRBV6-1; size: many; D: TRBD2; length: 12; DNA: TGTGCCACGCGCGGGGGGAGCGAGACCCAGTACTTC; CDR3: CATRGGSETQYF
J: TRBJ2-7; V: TRBV20-1; size: many; D: TRBD1; length: 15; DNA: TGCAGTGCTACACCAGGGGGACAGGGGCCCTACGAGCAGTACTTC; CDR3: CSATPGGQGPYEQYF
J: TRBJ1-2; V: TRBV19; size: many; D: TRBD1; length: 16; DNA: TGTGCCAGTGCAAATCGCCCGGGGACAGCTAACTATGGCTACACCTTC; CDR3: CASANRPGTANYGYTF
J: TRBJ2-3; V: TRBV5-1; size: NA; D: NA; length: 16; DNA: TGCGCCAGCAGGTGGCTAGGGGTTAGCCACACAGATACGCAGTATTTT; CDR3: CASRWLGVSHTDTQYF
J: TRBJ1-2; V: TRBV6-1; size: many; D: NA; length: 15; DNA: TGTGCCAGCAGAGGTGGACAGTTAGCTAACTATGGCTACACCTTC; CDR3: CASRGGQLANYGYTF
J: TRBJ2-7; V: TRBV7-9; size: NA; D: TRBD1; length: 14; DNA: TGTGCCAGCAGCTTAGAACAGGGGGCCTACGAGCAGTACTTC; CDR3: CASSLEQGAYEQYF
J: TRBJ1-1; V: TRBV3-1; size: many; D: TRBD1; length: 14; DNA: TGTGCCAGCAGCCAAGGGACAGGGGGCTCTGAAGCTTTCTTT; CDR3: CASSQGTGGSEAFF
J: TRBJ2-1; V: TRBV18; size: few; D: TRBD1; length: 19; DNA: TGTGCCAGCTCACCACCGAATTACCAGACCGGGACAGGGTACAATGAGCAGTTCTTC; CDR3: CASSPPNYQTGTGYNEQFF
J: TRBJ2-5; V: TRBV5-1; size: many; D: TRBD1; length: 15; DNA: TGCGCCAGCAGGTACAGGGGGACCGTGGAAGAGACCCAGTACTTC; CDR3: CASRYRGTVEETQYF
J: TRBJ1-2; V: TRBV7-9; size: NA; D: NA; length: 12; DNA: TGTGCCAGCAGCTTAACAGGAAGTAACTACACCTTC; CDR3: CASSLTGSNYTF
J: TRBJ2-4; V: TRBV20-1; size: NA; D: TRBD2; length: 16; DNA: TGCAGTGCTAGACCCGATACTAGCGGGAGGAGAAACATTCAGTACTTC; CDR3: CSARPDTSGRRNIQYF